This T cell receptor (beta chain) was identified during a study of shared clonotypes between healthy human individuals. Clones were read by immunoSEQ multiplex PCR, and TCRdb kept only the in-frame ones, dropping some. Here the sample spans millions of clones, 85% to 95% being singletons. The sample comprised naive CD4+ T cells sorted from blood. Documented subset: CD45RA+ positively selected. The TCR was taken from a man in his late teens or twenties in good health.

CDR3 protein: CASTGTTLYEQYF. The CDR3 nucleotides read TGTGCCAGCACCGGGACAACCCTCTACGAGCAGTACTTC. The chain is built from TRBV28 and TRBJ2-7; a weak D match, TRBD1 (6 bases). CDR1 is MDHEN, CDR2 SYDVKM, per germline. Trimming cost V 7 bases and J 3 bases, with 13 bases left between them. This CDR3 contains 13 residues. The full variable domain, its missing parts supplied by reference TRBV28 and TRBJ2-7, is DVKVTQSSRYLVKRTGEKVFLECVQDMDHENMFWYRQDPGLGLRLIYFSYDVKMKEKGDIPEGYSVSREKKERFSLILESASTNQTSMYLCASTGTTLYEQYFGPGTRLTVT.